This T cell receptor (beta chain) was identified in a study of vaccination and CD4 T cells after COVID-19. Across the study: In the control cultures, a CEFX pool, an HIV-1 Nef pool, or no peptide was supplied. Study-level points and caveats: Only post-vaccination samples contained a median approximately 86% of the reactive clones in convalescent patients.

Treatment defined: roughly ten-day PBMC culture with coronavirus spike peptide pools or control peptides (ViraFEST assay). ViraFEST grew antigen-specific T cells using peptide pools, then sequenced TCRs. As for this clonotype: Its antigen is currently unknown.

Researchers used the Oncomine TCR Beta short-read assay to sequence DNA from cultured CD4+ T cells. From CD4+ T cells that had been cultured, genomic DNA was extracted. TCRdb re-analysed the PCR reads in MiXCR, keeping a single row per CDR3 protein. The table has over 10,000 distinct CDR3 sequences, about 40% seen once; the top ten hold more than 6%. This TCR derives from a human donor who had recovered from COVID-19. Material for sequencing was CD4+ T cells from blood, cultured in vitro.

CDR3 amino acids: CASSLGSNQPQHF. As DNA, the CDR3 is TGTGCCAGCAGTTTGGGTAGCAATCAGCCCCAGCATTTT. The genes are TRBV12-3 or TRBV12-4 and TRBJ1-5; D is uncertain. The CDR3 totals 13 residues. The V and J ends lost 3 bases and 0 bases respectively, with 3 bases between them.